This T cell receptor beta chain was recovered during a study of T cell repertoires in ileal Crohn's disease. The overall study: Surgery for a complication: stricturing in approximately 60%, penetrating in about 40%. Biopsies of the neoterminal ileum at postoperative colonoscopy form M6 samples. Study results and caveats: Compared with non-smokers, active smokers at surgery showed more clonal expansions. Endoscopy was done a median roughly 6.9 months after surgery.

TCRdb keeps only in-frame clones here, not all; method: immunoSEQ multiplex PCR. Of about 15,000 clones listed, approximately 84% were seen once; the top ten hold over 4%. Sample time point: neoterminal ileum biopsy at postoperative endoscopy, about 6 months after surgery. Concerning this clone: No antigen is known for it.

Germline V gene lookup returns CDR1 SGHDN and CDR2 FVKESK. This CDR3 region has 13 residues. The V end was cut by 0 bases, the J end by 10 bases, with 12 bases between. This receptor was identified in an adult with Crohn's disease. Sequenced material: ileal tissue. This chain joins TRBV14 and TRBJ1-1; TRBD1 is a possible D gene (6 bases). In nucleotides, the CDR3 is TGTGCCAGCAGCCAAGATCTAGGGGGGATAGCTTTCTTT. It codes for CASSQDLGGIAFF.